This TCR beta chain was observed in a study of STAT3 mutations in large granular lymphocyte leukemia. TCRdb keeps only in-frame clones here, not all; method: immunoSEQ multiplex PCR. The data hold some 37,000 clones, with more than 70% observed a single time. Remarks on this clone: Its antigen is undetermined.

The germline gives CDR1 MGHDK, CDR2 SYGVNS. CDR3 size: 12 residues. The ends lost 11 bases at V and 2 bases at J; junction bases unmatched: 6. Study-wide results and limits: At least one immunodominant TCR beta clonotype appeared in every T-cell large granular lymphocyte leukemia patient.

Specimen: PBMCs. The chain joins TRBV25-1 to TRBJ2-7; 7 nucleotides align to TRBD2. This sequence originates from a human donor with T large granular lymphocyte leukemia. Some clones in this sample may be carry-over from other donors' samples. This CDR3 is CALPGGPYEQYF. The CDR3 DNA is TGTGCCCTTCCGGGAGGACCCTACGAGCAGTACTTC.